The sequence of this TCR beta chain was determined in a study of OX40 agonist ivuxolimab in advanced cancers. Study-wide context: Patients enrolled in dose escalation were diagnosed with hepatocellular carcinoma, melanoma, renal cell or head and neck cancer.

Clones were read by immunoSEQ multiplex PCR, and TCRdb kept only the in-frame ones, dropping some. This table has 75,000 to 100,000 clones, just over 85% appearing once. A history of autoimmune disease or systemic immunosuppression excluded patients. The germline V gene has CDR1 SGHTA and CDR2 FQGTGA. With V trimmed by 2 bases and J by 5 bases, 6 bases remained unmatched. The CDR3 length is 15 residues. The receptor was derived from an adult with an advanced solid tumor such as melanoma, head and neck, liver or kidney cancer. The chain joins TRBV7-3 to TRBJ2-3; 8 bases agree with TRBD2. Here the sequenced sample was CD4+ or CD8+ T cells sorted from blood, taken in a trial of the OX40 agonist ivuxolimab. Here the CDR3 reads CASSLGPGGGDTQYF. CDR3 DNA sequence: TGTGCCAGCAGCTTAGGCCCGGGAGGGGGAGATACGCAGTATTTT. The full variable domain, its missing parts supplied by reference TRBV7-3 and TRBJ2-3, is GAGVSQTPSNKVTEKGKYVELRCDPISGHTALYWYRQSLGQGPEFLIYFQGTGAADDSGLPNDRFFAVRPEGSVSTLKIQRTERGDSAVYLCASSLGPGGGDTQYFGPGTRLTVL.